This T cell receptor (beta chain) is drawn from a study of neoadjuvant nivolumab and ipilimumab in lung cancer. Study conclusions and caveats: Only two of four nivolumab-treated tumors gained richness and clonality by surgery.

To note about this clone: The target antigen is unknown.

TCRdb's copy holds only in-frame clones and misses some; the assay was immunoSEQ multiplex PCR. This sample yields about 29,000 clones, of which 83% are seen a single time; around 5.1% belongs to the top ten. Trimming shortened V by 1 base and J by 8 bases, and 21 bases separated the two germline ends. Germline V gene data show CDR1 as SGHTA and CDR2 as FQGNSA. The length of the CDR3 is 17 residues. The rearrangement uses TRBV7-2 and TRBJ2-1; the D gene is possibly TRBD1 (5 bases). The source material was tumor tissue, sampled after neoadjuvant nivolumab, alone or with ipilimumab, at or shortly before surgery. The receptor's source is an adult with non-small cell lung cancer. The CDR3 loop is CASSLVFGSSRADEQFF. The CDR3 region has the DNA TGTGCCAGCAGCTTAGTGTTTGGGTCGTCCAGGGCCGATGAGCAGTTCTTC.